Below are 21 T cell receptor beta chains sequenced from a single sample in a study of T cells after yellow fever vaccination. MiXCR, applied by TCRdb to the 5' RACE reads, yields one record per CDR3 protein. The sample holds 450,000 to 650,000 distinct CDR3 sequences, less than 15% seen once. Sequences were derived from PBMCs, sampled on the day of the yellow fever booster vaccination. The receptors were gathered from a man aged 30-40 years who received the YFV17D yellow fever vaccine.

J is TRBJ1-5 and V is TRBV12-3 or TRBV12-4; TRBD1 aligns across 8 bases. CDR3 length: 15 amino acids. The V gene end was trimmed by 5 bases and the J gene end by 5 bases; junction bases not matched to a gene: 8. The CDR3 protein is CASSPTGGGYQPQHF. CDR3 coding DNA: TGTGCCAGCAGTCCCACAGGGGGTGGGTATCAGCCCCAGCATTTT.

The chain is built from TRBV12-5 and TRBJ1-5, with TRBD1 as a possible D gene (5 bases). Trimming stripped 3 bases from V and 11 bases from J, with 8 bases between. From germline, CDR1 is LGHNT and CDR2 FRNRAP. This CDR3 region has 11 residues. The chain's CDR3 is CASGFGGAQHF. Written as DNA, the CDR3 is TGTGCTAGTGGTTTCGGAGGGGCCCAGCATTTT.

Many counts were recorded for this clonotype. This chain connects TRBV7-8 to TRBJ1-6; D is uncertain. Trimming shortened V by 1 base and J by 8 bases, and 15 bases separated the two germline ends. Germline assignment: CDR1 SGHVS and CDR2 FQNEAQ. The CDR3 has 16 amino acids. Written as DNA, the CDR3 is TGTGCCAGCAGCTTAGGGGCAGGCTTCGGGGATTCACCCCTCCACTTT. Translating gives CASSLGAGFGDSPLHF.

This clonotype was counted between two and nine times. The CDR3: CATTSGGTDTQYF. In DNA form, the CDR3 reads TGTGCCACCACTAGCGGGGGCACAGATACGCAGTATTTT. The chain has TRBV2 and TRBJ2-3; 10 bases match TRBD2. Germline V gene sequence: CDR1 SNHLY, CDR2 FYNNEI. The V and J ends lost 10 bases and 1 base, in that order; junction bases with no gene match: 2. The CDR3 has 13 residues.

As regards this clonotype: Mismatch with germline at one junction end may stem from a read error. The V and J genes are TRBV20-1 and TRBJ2-2, with TRBD2 matching over 7 bases. The germline V gene has CDR1 DFQATT and CDR2 SNEGSKA (reference sequence). The CDR3 consists of 16 residues. Written as DNA, the CDR3 is TGCTGTGCTAGAGATGTGCAAGCGGGACTCACCGGGGAGCTGTTTTTT. It yields the protein CCARDVQAGLTGELFF.

In its sample, this clonotype was seen a few times. The rearrangement links TRBV20-1 to TRBJ2-5; TRBD2 matches 7 bases. The CDR3 contains 11 residues. Germline V gives CDR1 DFQATT, CDR2 SNEGSKA (reference sequence). Trimming removed 6 bases from V and 9 bases from J; junction bases left unmatched: 7. CDR3 sequence (DNA): TGCAGTGCGTCGCGGGAGTGGGCCCAGTACTTC. This sequence encodes CSASREWAQYF.

This clonotype turned up a few times. The chain has TRBV6-2 or TRBV6-3 and TRBJ2-1; D assignment may be TRBD1 or TRBD2 (5 bases each). The CDR3 length is 15 residues. CDR1 and CDR2 (germline): MNHEY, SVGEGT. V shed 1 base and J shed 4 bases, with 11 bases lying between them. CDR3 in DNA: TGTGCCAGCAGTTACTTGGGGGACCTATACAATGAGCAGTTCTTC. Its protein is CASSYLGDLYNEQFF.

This clonotype was seen only a few times. V usage is TRBV7-2 and J usage is TRBJ2-3; perhaps D is TRBD1 or TRBD2 (6 bases each). Germline values: CDR1 SGHTA, CDR2 FQGNSA. Trimming pared 5 bases from V and 6 bases from J, leaving 9 bases between. This CDR3 is built from 12 residues. The CDR3, as DNA: TGTGCCAGCAGCCGGAGGGGGGATACGCAGTATTTT. This translates into CASSRRGDTQYF.

This clonotype came up many times. The gene calls are TRBV7-2 and TRBJ2-7; the D gene is possibly TRBD1 (7 bases). Germline V CDR1 and CDR2: SGHTA, FQGNSA. The CDR3 sequence is 14 residues long. V was cut by 4 bases and J by 7 bases, with 17 bases left in between. For the CDR3, the DNA is TGTGCCAGCAGCTCCCAGGGGGGATCCGTTGAGCAGTACTTC. It encodes CASSSQGGSVEQYF.

J is TRBJ2-3 and V is TRBV3-1; D unclear. This CDR3 contains 15 residues. CDR1 and CDR2 from the germline V gene are LGHDT and YNNKEL (reference sequence). V was trimmed by 2 bases and J by 6 bases, leaving 15 bases between them. CDR3 loop: CASSQIAILGDTQYF. CDR3 sequence (DNA): TGTGCCAGCAGCCAAATCGCAATTCTGGGGGATACGCAGTATTTT.

This clonotype has just a few counts. The chain has TRBV20-1 and TRBJ2-1; D might be TRBD1 (5 bases). Trimming removed 0 bases from V and 12 bases from J, with 15 bases in between. Germline CDR1 is DFQATT and CDR2 is SNEGSKA (reference sequence). This CDR3 region has 13 residues. CDR3 sequence (DNA): TGCAGTGCTAGAGATCGCAGGGCAATCGGGCAGTTCTTC. Translating gives CSARDRRAIGQFF.

In this sample, this clonotype turned up a few times. The chain links TRBV20-1 to TRBJ1-6, with 9 bases that match TRBD1. CDR1 and CDR2 (germline): DFQATT, SNEGSKA (reference sequence). This CDR3 is built from 16 residues. Unmatched junction bases numbered 10, after V lost 0 bases and J lost 10 bases. The CDR3 loop reads CSARDDVKTGGSPLHF. CDR3 in DNA: TGCAGTGCTAGAGATGATGTTAAGACAGGGGGGTCACCCCTCCACTTT.

This clonotype came up a few times. V and J are TRBV5-1 and TRBJ1-4; TRBD1 matches 8 bases. The CDR3 runs to 17 residues. Trimming at V came to 0 bases and at J to 7 bases, leaving 11 bases not matched to a gene. Per germline, CDR1 SGHRS and CDR2 YFSETQ. The CDR3 loop reads CASSLEGTGGGIEKLFF. The CDR3 DNA reads as TGCGCCAGCAGCTTGGAAGGGACAGGAGGTGGAATTGAAAAACTGTTTTTT.

This clonotype turned up a few times. The chain uses TRBV20-1 and TRBJ2-2; D assignment may be TRBD1 or TRBD2 (6 bases each). The V gene's germline CDR1 is DFQATT and CDR2 SNEGSKA (reference sequence). This CDR3 is 15 amino acids long. Trimming removed 5 bases from V and 0 bases from J, with 13 bases in between. The CDR3 loop reads CSARRGISNTGELFF. Written as DNA, the CDR3 is TGCAGTGCTCGGAGGGGGATTTCGAACACCGGGGAGCTGTTTTTT.

This rearrangement joins TRBV20-1 to TRBJ2-3; TRBD2 matches at 11 bases. Unmatched junction bases numbered 5, after V lost 6 bases and J lost 6 bases. Germline V gene data show CDR1 as DFQATT and CDR2 as SNEGSKA (reference sequence). The CDR3 is 13 residues long. The CDR3 reads CSAPTSGEDTQYF. Written as DNA, the CDR3 is TGCAGTGCCCCGACTAGCGGGGAGGATACGCAGTATTTT.

The chain is built from TRBV5-1 and TRBJ2-3; 8 bases are shared with TRBD2. Germline loops: CDR1 SGHRS, CDR2 YFSETQ. The CDR3 has 15 amino acids. V gave up 1 base and J gave up 1 base; unmatched junction bases: 2. The CDR3 loop is CASSLSGRGTDTQYF. The CDR3 coding sequence is TGCGCCAGCAGCTTGAGCGGGAGAGGCACAGATACGCAGTATTTT.

This clonotype turned up a few times. J is TRBJ2-7 and V is TRBV7-6; D perhaps matches TRBD1 (6 bases). Germline V gives CDR1 SGHVS, CDR2 FNYEAQ. V lost 6 bases and J 6 bases, leaving 18 bases between the germline ends. This CDR3 is built from 14 residues. CDR3 DNA: TGTGCCAGCAGGAAAGACAGGCAGGCCGGCGAGCAGTACTTC. It codes for CASRKDRQAGEQYF.

V usage is TRBV20-1 and J usage is TRBJ1-2; no reliable D call. Germline V gene lookup returns CDR1 DFQATT and CDR2 SNEGSKA (reference sequence). V lost 7 bases to trimming and J lost 2 bases, with 11 bases between them. This CDR3 is built from 12 residues. The CDR3 reads CSEPRSNYGYTF. CDR3 DNA: TGCAGTGAGCCCAGGTCCAACTATGGCTACACCTTC.

V usage is TRBV9 and J usage is TRBJ2-7, with 10 positions matching TRBD1. The CDR3 covers 14 residues. The trim removed 3 bases at V and 6 bases at J, leaving 6 bases unmatched. From germline, CDR1 is SGDLS and CDR2 YYNGEE. As DNA, the CDR3 is TGTGCCAGCAGCGCCCCGGGACAGGGGTCCGAGCAGTACTTC. As protein: CASSAPGQGSEQYF.

This clonotype turned up a few times. The chain carries TRBV3-1 and TRBJ2-1; D not certain. This CDR3 region has 16 residues. Trimming stripped 2 bases from V and 7 bases from J, with 18 bases between. The germline V gene has CDR1 LGHDT and CDR2 YNNKEL (reference sequence). CDR3: CASSQLGLGERNEQFF. The CDR3 DNA sequence: TGTGCCAGCAGCCAACTCGGGCTCGGAGAAAGGAATGAGCAGTTCTTC.

The chain links TRBV20-1 to TRBJ2-4; D call uncertain. The CDR3 loop spans 11 amino acids. Germline loops: CDR1 DFQATT, CDR2 SNEGSKA (reference sequence). Trimming shortened V by 6 bases and J by 8 bases, and 11 bases separated the two germline ends. The CDR3 bases are TGCAGTGCAACCCCCCTGGACATTCAGTACTTC. Translated: CSATPLDIQYF.